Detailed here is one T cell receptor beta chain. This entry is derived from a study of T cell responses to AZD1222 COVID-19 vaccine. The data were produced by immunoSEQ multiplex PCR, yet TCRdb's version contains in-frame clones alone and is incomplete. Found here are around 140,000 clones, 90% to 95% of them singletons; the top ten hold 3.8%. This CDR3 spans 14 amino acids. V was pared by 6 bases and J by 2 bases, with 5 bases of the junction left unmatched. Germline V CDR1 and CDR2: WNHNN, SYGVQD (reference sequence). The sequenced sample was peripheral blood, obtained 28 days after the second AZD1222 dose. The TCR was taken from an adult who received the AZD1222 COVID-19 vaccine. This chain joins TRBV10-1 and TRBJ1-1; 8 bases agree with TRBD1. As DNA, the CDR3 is TGCGCCAGCAGCGAACAGGGGGTCAACACTGAAGCTTTCTTT. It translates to CASSEQGVNTEAFF.